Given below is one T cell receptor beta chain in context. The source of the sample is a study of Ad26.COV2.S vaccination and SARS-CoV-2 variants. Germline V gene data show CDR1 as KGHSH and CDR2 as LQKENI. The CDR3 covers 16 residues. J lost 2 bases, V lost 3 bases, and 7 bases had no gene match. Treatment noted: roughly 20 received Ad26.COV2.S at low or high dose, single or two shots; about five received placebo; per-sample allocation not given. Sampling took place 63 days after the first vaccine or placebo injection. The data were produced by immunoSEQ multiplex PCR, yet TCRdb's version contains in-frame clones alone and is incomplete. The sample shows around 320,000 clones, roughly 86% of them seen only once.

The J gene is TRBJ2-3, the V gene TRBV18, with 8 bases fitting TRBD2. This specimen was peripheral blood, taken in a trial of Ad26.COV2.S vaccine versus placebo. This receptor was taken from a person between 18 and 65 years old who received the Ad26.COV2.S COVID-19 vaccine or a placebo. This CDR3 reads CASSPLGGGFTDTQYF. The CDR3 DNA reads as TGTGCCAGCTCACCGCTTGGCGGGGGGTTCACAGATACGCAGTATTTT.